This TCR beta chain was observed in a study of spatial heterogeneity in lung cancer. About the research overall: Compared with alpha-chain sequences, beta-chain sequences were consistently detected in greater numbers. Raw reads contained each unique TCR and UMI combination more than ten times on average.

Indicated time point: sample taken at primary tumor resection. Sequencing of whole RNA from tumor, nontumor lung or frozen PBMC involved no sorting. Study-level results: Resection blood, more than follow-up blood, showed ubiquitous expanded tumor TCRs.

All TCR cDNA molecules were individually tagged with a unique molecular identifier. In TCRdb, the 5' RACE reads were re-called with MiXCR into one record per CDR3 protein. The sample yields about 14,000 distinct CDR3 sequences, over 9.5% seen once. This clonotype was detected many times. Its cognate antigen is unknown. This specimen consisted of PBMCs, obtained at surgery. This TCR came from a male donor with early-stage non-small cell lung cancer.

This CDR3 is CASSTGLAGDQETQYF. The DNA of the CDR3 is TGTGCCAGCAGCACCGGACTAGCGGGAGATCAAGAGACCCAGTACTTC. The V call is TRBV28, the J call TRBJ2-5; TRBD2 matches 13 bases. With V trimmed by 6 bases and J by 2 bases, 6 bases remained unmatched. The CDR3 length is 16 residues. Germline loops: CDR1 MDHEN, CDR2 SYDVKM.